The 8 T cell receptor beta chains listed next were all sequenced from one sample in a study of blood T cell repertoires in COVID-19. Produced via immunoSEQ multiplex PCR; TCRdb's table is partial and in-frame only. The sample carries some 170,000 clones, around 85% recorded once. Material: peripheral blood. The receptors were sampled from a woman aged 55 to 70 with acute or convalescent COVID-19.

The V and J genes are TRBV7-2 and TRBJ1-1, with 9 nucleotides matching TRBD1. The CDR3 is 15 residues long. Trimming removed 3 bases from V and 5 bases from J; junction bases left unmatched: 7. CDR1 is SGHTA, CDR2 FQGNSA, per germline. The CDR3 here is CASSFGTGMGTEAFF. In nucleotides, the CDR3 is TGTGCCAGCAGCTTTGGGACAGGGATGGGAACTGAAGCTTTCTTT.

The CDR3 nucleotides are TGTGCCAGCAGTTACTCGTTGGGGGGAGGCACAGATACGCAGTATTTT. This encodes CASSYSLGGGTDTQYF. The rearrangement uses TRBV6-2 or TRBV6-3 and TRBJ2-3; D perhaps matches TRBD2 (6 bases). The CDR3 sequence is 16 residues long. V lost 0 bases to trimming and J lost 1 base, with 11 bases between them. Germline assignment: CDR1 MNHEY and CDR2 SVGEGT.

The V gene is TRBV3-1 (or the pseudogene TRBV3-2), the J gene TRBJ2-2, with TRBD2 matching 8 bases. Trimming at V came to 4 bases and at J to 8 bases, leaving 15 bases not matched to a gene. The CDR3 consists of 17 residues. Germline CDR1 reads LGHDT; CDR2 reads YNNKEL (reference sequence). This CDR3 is CASSPKTSGANRGELFF. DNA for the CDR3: TGTGCCAGCAGCCCGAAAACTAGCGGAGCCAACAGGGGGGAGCTGTTTTTT.

Written as DNA, the CDR3 is TGCGCCAGCAGCGGGACTAGCGGGAGGGCAGATACGCAGTATTTT. Translated: CASSGTSGRADTQYF. The chain has TRBV4-1 and TRBJ2-3, with TRBD2 matching over 16 bases. Germline-derived CDR1 and CDR2 are MGHRA and YSYEKL. Unmatched junction bases numbered 0, after V lost 5 bases and J lost 4 bases. The CDR3 sequence is 15 residues long.

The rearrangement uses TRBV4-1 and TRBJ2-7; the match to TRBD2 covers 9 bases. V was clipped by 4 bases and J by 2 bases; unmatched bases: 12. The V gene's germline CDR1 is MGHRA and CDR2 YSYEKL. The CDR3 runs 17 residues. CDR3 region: CASSPGLAGTAPYEQYV. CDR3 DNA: TGCGCCAGCAGCCCGGGGCTAGCGGGGACGGCCCCCTACGAGCAGTACGTC.

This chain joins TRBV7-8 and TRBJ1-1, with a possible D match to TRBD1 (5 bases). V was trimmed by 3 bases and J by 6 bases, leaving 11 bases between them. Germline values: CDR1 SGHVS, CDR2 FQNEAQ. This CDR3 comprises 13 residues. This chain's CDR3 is CASSFDSGSEAFF. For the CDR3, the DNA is TGTGCCAGCAGCTTCGACAGTGGGTCTGAAGCTTTCTTT.

The CDR3 reads CASSQERGGGYTF. DNA of the CDR3: TGTGCCAGCAGCCAAGAGCGCGGTGGTGGCTACACCTTC. The chain is built from TRBV14 and TRBJ1-2, with no clear D. V was clipped by 0 bases and J by 7 bases, with 9 bases between them. Germline V CDR1 and CDR2: SGHDN, FVKESK. This CDR3 has 13 residues. Based on the CDR3 plus reference TRBV14 and TRBJ1-2, the full variable domain is EAGVTQFPSHSVIEKGQTVTLRCDPISGHDNLYWYRRVMGKEIKFLLHFVKESKQDESGMPNNRFLAERTGGTYSTLKVQPAELEDSGVYFCASSQERGGGYTFGSGTRLTVV.

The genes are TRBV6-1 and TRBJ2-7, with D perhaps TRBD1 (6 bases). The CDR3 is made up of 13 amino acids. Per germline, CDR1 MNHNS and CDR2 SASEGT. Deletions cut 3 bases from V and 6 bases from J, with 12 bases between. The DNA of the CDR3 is TGTGCCAGCAGTGAGCCAGGGGAGTTCGAGCAGTACGTC. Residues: CASSEPGEFEQYV.